The clone carrying this TCR beta chain was counted many times. Antigen specificity is unknown. CDR3 length: 16 amino acids. V was trimmed by 4 bases and J by 1 base, leaving 17 bases between them. CDR1 is ENHRY, CDR2 SYGVKD, per germline. TCRdb passed the 5' RACE reads through MiXCR, listing each CDR3 protein once. The sample contains 200,000 to 300,000 distinct CDR3 sequences, 7% to 10% of which appear only once. The record originates from a study of CD8 T cells in ankylosing spondylitis. The study's findings and limits: Reports of some motif variants in reactive arthritis synovial fluid and blood predate this one.

This sequence was found in a female donor with ankylosing spondylitis or in good health (not recorded which). Sequences were obtained from blood, either unsorted or a sorted T cell fraction (not recorded which). The chain uses TRBV10-3 and TRBJ2-7, with D perhaps given as TRBD1 or TRBD2 (5 bases each). CDR3 bases: TGTGCCATCAGTGTGGTTGGGGGAGTCGGATCCTACGAGCAGTACTTC. Translated: CAISVVGGVGSYEQYF.